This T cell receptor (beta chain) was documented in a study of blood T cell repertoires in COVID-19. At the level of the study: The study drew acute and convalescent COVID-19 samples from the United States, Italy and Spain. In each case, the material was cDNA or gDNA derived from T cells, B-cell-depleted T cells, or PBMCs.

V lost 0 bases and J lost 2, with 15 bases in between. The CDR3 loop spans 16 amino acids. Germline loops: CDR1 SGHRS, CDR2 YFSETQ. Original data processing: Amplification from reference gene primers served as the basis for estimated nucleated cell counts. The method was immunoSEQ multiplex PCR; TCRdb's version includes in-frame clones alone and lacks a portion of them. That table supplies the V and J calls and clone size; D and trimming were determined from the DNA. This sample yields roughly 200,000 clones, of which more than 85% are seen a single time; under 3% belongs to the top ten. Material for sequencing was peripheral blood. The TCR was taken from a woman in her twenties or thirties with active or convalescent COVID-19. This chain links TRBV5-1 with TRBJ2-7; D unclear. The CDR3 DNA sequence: TGCGCCAGCAGCTTGGTGACTTACTTGTCTCCCTACGAGCAGTACTTC. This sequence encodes CASSLVTYLSPYEQYF.